A selection of T cell receptor beta chains follows, all from one sample in a study of blood T cell repertoires in COVID-19. Clones were sequenced by immunoSEQ multiplex PCR, and TCRdb holds only the in-frame ones, with some missing. The top ten hold about 20% of the sample, which has about 61,000 clones, about 77% seen once. The sample taken for sequencing was peripheral blood. Receptors were obtained from a man older than 75 with active or convalescent COVID-19. Each CDR3 is given with its conserved first and last residue. D genes are given only for firm matches. For some rows the clone size is stated as once, few or many, or as a class when expanded; others skip it.

TRBJ1-5 | NA | NA | TRBV7-3 | TGTGCCAGCAGCTTAAGCAGGTATGATTTAGATAGCAATCAGCCCCAGCATTTT | CASSLSRYDLDSNQPQHF
TRBJ1-2 | NA | NA | TRBV13 | TGTGCCAGCAGCTATGGACAGCCGAACTATGGCTACACCTTC | CASSYGQPNYGYTF
TRBJ1-3 | NA | NA | TRBV9 | TGTGCCAGCAGCGTAGCAGGTTTGGGAAACACCATATATTTT | CASSVAGLGNTIYF
TRBJ2-7 | NA | NA | TRBV10-2 | TGCGCCAGCACAGAGACCGGGGATCTGGGGCAGTACTTC | CASTETGDLGQYF
TRBJ2-3 | TRBD2 | NA | TRBV5-1 | TGCGCCAGCAGGACATCTAGCGGAGACACAGATACGCAGTATTTT | CASRTSSGDTDTQYF
TRBJ2-5 | NA | NA | TRBV5-1 | TGCGCCAGCAGCTTGGATGGCTCCCAAGAGACCCAGTACTTC | CASSLDGSQETQYF
TRBJ1-1 | NA | NA | TRBV5-1 | TGCGCCAGCAGCTACCAGACGGGTAACACTGAAGCTTTCTTT | CASSYQTGNTEAFF
TRBJ2-6 | NA | NA | TRBV5-1 | TGCGCCAGCAGCGCAACAGGCTCTGGGGCCAACGTCCTGACTTTC | CASSATGSGANVLTF
TRBJ1-2 | NA | NA | TRBV27 | TGTGCCAGCAGTTTTACCGGGTATGGCTACACCTTC | CASSFTGYGYTF
TRBJ2-1 | TRBD2 | NA | TRBV19 | TGTGCCAGTAAAGTTGCAGCGGGGGATGCCTACAATGAGCAGTTCTTC | CASKVAAGDAYNEQFF
TRBJ2-7 | NA | NA | TRBV6-1 | TGTGCCAGCAGTGAATTCAGGGTAGAGCAGTACTTC | CASSEFRVEQYF
TRBJ2-7 | NA | NA | TRBV2 | TGTGCCAGCACCGGGTTACGCTCCTACGAGCAGTACTTC | CASTGLRSYEQYF
TRBJ1-1 | TRBD1 | NA | TRBV19 | TGTGCCAGTAGTACACAGGGGGGCACTGAAGCTTTCTTT | CASSTQGGTEAFF
TRBJ2-1 | NA | NA | TRBV19 | TGTGCCAGTAGTATCGCGTCCTACAATGAGCAGTTCTTC | CASSIASYNEQFF
TRBJ2-1 | TRBD2 | NA | TRBV2 | TGTGCCAGCAGTGGGGTTAGCGGGGCCTACCCCAACTACAATGAGCAGTTCTTC | CASSGVSGAYPNYNEQFF
TRBJ1-2 | NA | few | TRBV9 | TGTGCCAGCAGCGTAGCACAGGGAGATATTGGCTACACCTTC | CASSVAQGDIGYTF
TRBJ2-1 | NA | NA | TRBV3-1/TRBV3-2 | TGTGCCAGCAGCCCCATTGAAGCCACCAATGAGCAGTTCTTC | CASSPIEATNEQFF
TRBJ2-5 | TRBD1 | NA | TRBV19 | TGTGCCAGTAGTATTGGACAGGGAACAGAGACCCAGTACTTC | CASSIGQGTETQYF
TRBJ2-7 | NA | NA | TRBV3-1/TRBV3-2 | TGTGCCAGCAGCCACCTGGGGCTAGTTAACGAGCAGTACTTC | CASSHLGLVNEQYF
TRBJ2-1 | NA | NA | TRBV6-1 | TGTGCCAGCAGTGAAATTTCCCTACCCCAGTTCTTC | CASSEISLPQFF
TRBJ2-7 | TRBD1 | NA | TRBV24-1 | TGTGCCACCAGTGATTTGCGTAGGGGGCCCCACGAGCAGTACTTC | CATSDLRRGPHEQYF
TRBJ1-6 | NA | NA | TRBV6-1 | TGTGCCAGCAGTGATACCGGGACATACGGTGACTTT | CASSDTGTYGDF
TRBJ2-7 | NA | NA | TRBV19 | TGTGCCAGTATGGGACAACGGGACTACGAGCAGTACTTC | CASMGQRDYEQYF
TRBJ1-1 | TRBD1 | NA | TRBV19 | TGTGCCAGTACAATTCAGGGGGCTCAAGAAGCTTTCTTT | CASTIQGAQEAFF
TRBJ2-1 | TRBD2 | NA | TRBV6-4 | TGTGCCAGCAGATTGTCTAGCGGCCACTACAATGAGCAGTTCTTC | CASRLSSGHYNEQFF
TRBJ1-5 | TRBD1 | NA | TRBV7-9 | TGTGCCAGCAGCTTAGAGGCAGGGGGAGTGCCCCAGCATTTT | CASSLEAGGVPQHF
TRBJ1-1 | TRBD1 | NA | TRBV3-1/TRBV3-2 | TGTGCCAGCAGCCAAGAGACCAGGGGGGATACTGAAGCTTTCTTT | CASSQETRGDTEAFF
TRBJ2-1 | NA | few | TRBV10-3 | TGTGCCATCAAGGGCAGGGATGGCTCCTACAATGAGCAGTTCTTC | CAIKGRDGSYNEQFF